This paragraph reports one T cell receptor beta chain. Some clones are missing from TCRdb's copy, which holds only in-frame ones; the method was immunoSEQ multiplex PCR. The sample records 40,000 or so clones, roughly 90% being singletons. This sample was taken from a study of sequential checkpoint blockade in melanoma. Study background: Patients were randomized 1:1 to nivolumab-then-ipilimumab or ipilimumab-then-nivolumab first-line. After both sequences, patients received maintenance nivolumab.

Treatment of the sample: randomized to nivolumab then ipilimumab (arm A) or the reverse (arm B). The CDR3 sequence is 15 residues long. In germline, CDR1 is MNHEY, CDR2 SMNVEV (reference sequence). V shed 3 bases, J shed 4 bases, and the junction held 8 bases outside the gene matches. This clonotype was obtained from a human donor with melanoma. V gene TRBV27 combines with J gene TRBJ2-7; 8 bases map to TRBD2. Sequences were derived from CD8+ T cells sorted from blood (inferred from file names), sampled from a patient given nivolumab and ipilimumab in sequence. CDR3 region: CASSFAGGPGYEQYV. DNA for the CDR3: TGTGCCAGCAGTTTTGCGGGAGGCCCAGGGTACGAGCAGTACGTC.